These T cell receptor beta chains were read from a single sample in a study of T cells in Graves' hyperthyroidism and ophthalmopathy. TCRdb re-derived calls from the multiplex PCR reads in MiXCR, one entry per CDR3 protein. Among about 720,000 distinct CDR3 sequences listed, about 16% were seen once. Material for sequencing was blood. The receptor set was obtained from a young man with Graves' hyperthyroidism. The CDR3 runs from the conserved cysteine through the conserved F or W. The D gene is left open where the match is weak. The listing skips clone size in some rows; elsewhere it reads once, few, many or a size class.

few	TRBJ2-2	TRBV27	TRBD2	CASSLSPGTSVTGELFF	TGTGCCAGCAGTTTATCGCCGGGGACTAGCGTCACCGGGGAGCTGTTTTTT
many	TRBJ2-7	TRBV6-6	.	CASSYSEPSGDPYEQYF	TGTGCCAGCAGTTACTCTGAACCCAGTGGGGATCCCTACGAGCAGTACTTC
.	TRBJ1-1	TRBV6-6	.	CASSYAPATEAFF	TGTGCCAGCAGTTACGCCCCTGCGACGGAAGCTTTCTTT
.	TRBJ2-2	TRBV10-2	.	CASRSGGEYHGELFF	TGCGCCAGCAGAAGTGGGGGAGAGTATCACGGGGAGCTGTTTTTT
many	TRBJ2-7	TRBV6-2/TRBV6-3	TRBD1	CASSTGQSYEQYF	TGTGCCAGCAGTACGGGACAGAGCTACGAGCAGTACTTC
many	TRBJ2-7	TRBV28	.	CASKGEAAQDEQYF	TGTGCCAGCAAAGGGGAAGCGGCCCAGGACGAGCAGTACTTC
many	TRBJ1-1	TRBV2	TRBD1	CASRNRGGTEAFF	TGTGCCAGCAGAAACAGGGGCGGAACTGAAGCTTTCTTT
.	TRBJ2-4	TRBV20-1	.	CSASRGTKNIQYF	TGCAGTGCTAGTCGTGGGACTAAAAACATTCAGTACTTC
.	TRBJ2-4	TRBV18	.	CASSPLGRRYGAKNIQYF	TGTGCCAGCTCACCACTAGGGCGACGGTATGGAGCCAAAAACATTCAGTACTTC
many	TRBJ2-1	TRBV15	.	CATSSPGTRSYNEQFF	TGTGCCACCAGCAGTCCTGGGACGCGCTCCTACAATGAGCAGTTCTTC
many	TRBJ2-2	TRBV15	.	CATSSTGGELFF	TGTGCCACCAGCAGTACTGGCGGGGAGCTGTTTTTT
many	TRBJ2-3	TRBV20-1	.	CSAETVTLGDTQYF	TGCAGTGCCGAGACAGTGACTCTCGGAGATACGCAGTATTTT
.	TRBJ1-1	TRBV27	.	CASSSGTGPMNTEAFF	TGTGCCAGCAGTTCTGGTACGGGGCCCATGAACACTGAAGCTTTCTTT
.	TRBJ1-1	TRBV29-1	.	CSVEPKGVGTEAFF	TGCAGCGTTGAACCAAAGGGGGTTGGCACTGAAGCTTTCTTT
many	TRBJ2-1	TRBV12-3/TRBV12-4	.	CASSFGTQEQFF	TGTGCCAGCAGTTTCGGGACCCAGGAGCAGTTCTTC
few	TRBJ2-7	TRBV5-6	TRBD2	CASSRTSGHYEQYF	TGTGCCAGCAGTCGGACTAGCGGCCACTACGAGCAGTACTTC
many	TRBJ2-2	TRBV3-1	.	CASSSVPEGIGELFF	TGTGCCAGCAGTAGCGTCCCGGAGGGTATCGGGGAGCTGTTTTTT
few	TRBJ2-1	TRBV7-9	.	CASSLTGQPAEQFF	TGTGCCAGCAGCTTAACCGGGCAGCCAGCGGAGCAGTTCTTC
few	TRBJ2-5	TRBV20-1	.	CSASRQTKETQYF	TGCAGTGCTAGTCGGCAAACGAAAGAGACCCAGTACTTC
few	TRBJ2-2	TRBV29-1	TRBD1	CSVLRGTGELFF	TGCAGCGTCCTCAGGGGGACCGGGGAGCTGTTTTTT
.	TRBJ1-3	TRBV28	TRBD1	CASSLPGQGALTIYF	TGTGCCAGCAGTTTACCGGGACAGGGGGCCTTAACCATATATTTT
.	TRBJ2-3	TRBV10-2	TRBD2	CASSGPTSGSGDTQYF	TGCGCCAGCAGTGGACCGACTAGCGGGAGTGGGGATACGCAGTATTTT
many	TRBJ2-2	TRBV20-1	.	CSASVQAGELFF	TGCAGTGCTAGTGTCCAGGCCGGGGAGCTGTTTTTT
many	TRBJ2-1	TRBV28	TRBD2	CASSTGASSGRGDEQFF	TGTGCCAGCAGCACTGGGGCATCTAGCGGGAGGGGGGATGAGCAGTTCTTC
few	TRBJ2-2	TRBV7-9	TRBD2	CASSRTSDDTGELFF	TGTGCCAGCAGCCGGACTAGCGACGACACCGGGGAGCTGTTTTTT
.	TRBJ1-1	TRBV6-1	.	CASSRDDTEAFF	TGTGCCAGCAGCCGGGACGACACTGAAGCTTTCTTT
.	TRBJ1-6	TRBV6-1	.	CASSEVKGSYNSPLHF	TGTGCCAGCAGTGAAGTAAAGGGTTCCTATAATTCACCCCTCCACTTT
many	TRBJ1-1	TRBV20-1	.	CSARDRWGTEAFF	TGCAGTGCTAGAGATCGGTGGGGTACTGAAGCTTTCTTT
many	TRBJ2-1	TRBV27	TRBD2	CASSSLAGDNDEQFF	TGTGCCAGCAGTTCCCTAGCGGGAGATAATGATGAGCAGTTCTTC
many	TRBJ1-1	TRBV3-1	.	CASSHSHIGAFF	TGTGCCAGCAGCCACAGCCATATTGGTGCTTTCTTT
many	TRBJ2-7	TRBV30	.	CAWSPRFGEQYF	TGTGCCTGGAGTCCTCGCTTCGGGGAGCAGTACTTC
once	TRBJ2-7	TRBV29-1	.	CSVEQAPSEQYF	TGCAGCGTTGAACAGGCTCCAAGCGAGCAGTACTTC
many	TRBJ2-1	TRBV6-2/TRBV6-3	TRBD2	CASSPGLGAYNEQFF	TGTGCCAGCAGTCCCGGACTAGGGGCCTACAATGAGCAGTTCTTC
few	TRBJ2-5	TRBV6-2/TRBV6-3	TRBD1	CASRTGSGETQYF	TGTGCCAGCAGGACAGGGTCCGGGGAGACCCAGTACTTC
.	TRBJ2-3	TRBV18	.	CASSPIQGEADTQYF	TGTGCCAGCTCACCGATCCAGGGGGAGGCAGATACGCAGTATTTT
many	TRBJ2-1	TRBV28	.	CASSFLGTRNNEQFF	TGTGCCAGCAGTTTTTTGGGGACGCGGAACAATGAGCAGTTCTTC
once	TRBJ1-6	TRBV18	.	CASSPRREEGSPLHF	TGTGCCAGCTCACCCCGGCGGGAAGAGGGTTCACCCCTCCACTTT
.	TRBJ1-2	TRBV9	.	CASSVEGRRDYGYTF	TGTGCCAGCAGCGTAGAGGGGCGGCGGGACTATGGCTACACCTTC
.	TRBJ2-1	TRBV7-6	.	CASSPTRISYNEQFF	TGTGCCAGCAGCCCAACTAGGATCTCCTACAATGAGCAGTTCTTC
many	TRBJ1-6	TRBV7-9	.	CASSSLQEENSPLHF	TGTGCCAGCAGCTCGTTACAGGAGGAGAACTCACCCCTCCACTTT
.	TRBJ2-4	TRBV19	.	CASSPYSKNIQYF	TGTGCCAGTAGTCCGTATAGCAAAAACATTCAGTACTTC
many	TRBJ1-4	TRBV12-3/TRBV12-4	TRBD1	CASSLRTGAHLFF	TGTGCCAGCAGTTTAAGGACAGGGGCACACCTGTTTTTT
many	TRBJ2-7	TRBV12-3/TRBV12-4	.	CASSLPPVGHEQYF	TGTGCCAGCAGTTTACCCCCCGTTGGGCACGAGCAGTACTTC
many	TRBJ1-5	TRBV27	.	CASSLSAGGNQPQHF	TGTGCCAGCAGTTTATCCGCCGGGGGCAATCAGCCCCAGCATTTT
many	TRBJ2-7	TRBV7-9	.	CASSLLASSYEQYF	TGTGCCAGCAGCTTATTGGCCAGCTCCTACGAGCAGTACTTC
.	TRBJ2-2	TRBV7-2	.	CASSLAPGPTGELFF	TGTGCCAGCAGCTTAGCGCCAGGGCCTACCGGGGAGCTGTTTTTT
.	TRBJ2-5	TRBV5-6	TRBD2	CASSAWTDFGTSGRRYQETQYF	TGTGCCAGCAGCGCCTGGACAGATTTTGGGACTAGCGGGAGAAGGTACCAAGAGACCCAGTACTTC
.	TRBJ1-5	TRBV5-6	.	CASSSQHGGAESNQPQHF	TGTGCCAGCAGCTCACAACACGGGGGGGCAGAGAGCAATCAGCCCCAGCATTTT
few	TRBJ2-1	TRBV30	TRBD2	CAWSEWRGSSYNEQFF	TGTGCCTGGAGTGAATGGCGGGGGAGCTCCTACAATGAGCAGTTCTTC